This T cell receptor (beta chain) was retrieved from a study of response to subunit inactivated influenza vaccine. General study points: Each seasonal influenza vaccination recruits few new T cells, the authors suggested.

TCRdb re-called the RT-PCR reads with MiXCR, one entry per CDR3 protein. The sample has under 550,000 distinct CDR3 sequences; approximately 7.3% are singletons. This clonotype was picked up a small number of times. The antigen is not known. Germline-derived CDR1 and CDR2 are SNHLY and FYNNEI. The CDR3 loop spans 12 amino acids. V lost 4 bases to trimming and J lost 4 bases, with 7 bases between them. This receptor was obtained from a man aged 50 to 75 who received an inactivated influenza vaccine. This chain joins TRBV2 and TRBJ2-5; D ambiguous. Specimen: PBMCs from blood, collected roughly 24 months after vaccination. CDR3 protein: CASSGSAETQYF. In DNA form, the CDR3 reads TGTGCCAGCAGTGGAAGCGCAGAGACCCAGTACTTC.